This TCR beta chain was sequenced for a study of T cell responses to AZD1222 COVID-19 vaccine. With 2 bases clipped from V and 5 bases from J, the junction kept 7 bases outside the gene matches. The CDR3 totals 15 residues. Germline CDR1 LGHDT, CDR2 YNNKEL (reference sequence). Clones were read by immunoSEQ multiplex PCR, and TCRdb kept only the in-frame ones, dropping some. This sample has approximately 180,000 clones, with 88% found just once. This TCR was recovered from an adult who received the AZD1222 COVID-19 vaccine. The sequenced sample was peripheral blood, obtained 28 days after the second AZD1222 dose. V and J are TRBV3-1 (or the pseudogene TRBV3-2) and TRBJ2-5; 8 bases align to TRBD1. In nucleotides, the CDR3 is TGTGCCAGCAGCCAATCCGGACAGGGTTTTGAGACCCAGTACTTC. Translation gives CASSQSGQGFETQYF.